One and the same sample provided the 21 T cell receptor beta chains below, sequenced in a study of T cell responses to AZD1222 COVID-19 vaccine (dated by TCRdb to 2020 to 2023). This sample's time point label indicates: baseline before first vaccination. Library preparation was by the immunoSEQ multiplex PCR assay. TCRdb mirrors the immuneACCESS table, restricted to in-frame sequences. Some clones are absent from its copies; in checked studies, under half trace to an unresolved V gene, and the reason for the others is unknown. The sample yields under 35,000 clones; roughly nine tenths were counted once. The ten biggest clones cover roughly 44% of the sample. The input for sequencing was peripheral blood, taken on day 0 of AZD1222 vaccination. The receptors here all came from an adult in good health.

This chain joins TRBV6-5 and TRBJ1-1; D is unresolved. The CDR3 loop spans 13 amino acids. V lost 8 bases and J lost 1, with 11 bases in between. From germline, CDR1 is MNHEY and CDR2 SVGAGI. The CDR3 DNA sequence: TGTGCCAGCGAATGGGAACGGAACACTGAAGCTTTCTTT. Protein product: CASEWERNTEAFF.

The chain carries TRBV7-2 and TRBJ2-2; TRBD2 matches at 8 bases. This CDR3 contains 15 residues. The trim removed 3 bases at V and 5 bases at J, leaving 5 bases unmatched. CDR1 SGHTA and CDR2 FQGNSA come from the germline V gene. This chain's CDR3 is CASSFAGGTTGELFF. The CDR3 coding sequence is TGTGCCAGCAGCTTTGCGGGGGGTACGACCGGGGAGCTGTTTTTT.

The chain couples TRBV3-1 (or the pseudogene TRBV3-2) to TRBJ1-5; D unclear. V lost 4 bases and J 4 bases, leaving 17 bases between the germline ends. CDR3 length: 16 amino acids. The germline V gene has CDR1 LGHDT and CDR2 YNNKEL (reference sequence). The DNA of the CDR3 is TGTGCCAGCAGCCCCGTTTCCAGGCCTCGGAATCAGCCCCAGCATTTT. Translation: CASSPVSRPRNQPQHF.

The rearrangement joins TRBV5-4 to TRBJ2-5, with D hard to call. V lost 0 bases and J 2 bases, leaving 5 bases between the germline ends. Germline V gene sequence: CDR1 SGHNT, CDR2 YYREEE (reference sequence). The CDR3 runs 13 residues. The CDR3 DNA sequence: TGTGCCAGCAGCTTGGCGCAGCAAGAGACCCAGTACTTC. It translates to CASSLAQQETQYF.

This clone has just one count. The rearrangement joins TRBV4-2 to TRBJ2-7; 9 bases are a match to TRBD2. The V gene end was trimmed by 3 bases and the J gene end by 1 base; junction bases not matched to a gene: 7. Germline CDR1 is LGHNA and CDR2 is YNFKEQ. The CDR3 is 16 residues long. CDR3 residues: CASSQGVAGGSYEQYF. In nucleotides, the CDR3 is TGTGCCAGCAGCCAGGGTGTGGCGGGGGGGTCCTACGAGCAGTACTTC.

The rearrangement links TRBV11-2 to TRBJ1-6; D perhaps matches TRBD1 (5 bases). V lost 4 bases and J 7 bases, leaving 11 bases between the germline ends. CDR3 length equals 14 residues. Germline lookup yields CDR1 SGHAT and CDR2 FQNNGV. Written as DNA, the CDR3 is TGTGCCAGCAGCTCGGGACCGATAAATTCACCCCTCCACTTT. It is translated as CASSSGPINSPLHF.

This chain links TRBV9 with TRBJ2-3; 10 positions match TRBD2. The V and J ends lost 4 bases and 1 base, in that order; junction bases with no gene match: 6. The germline gives CDR1 SGDLS, CDR2 YYNGEE. There are 16 residues in the CDR3. The CDR3 here is CASSPPGTSGTDTQYF. The CDR3 DNA reads TGTGCCAGCAGCCCTCCCGGGACTAGCGGCACAGATACGCAGTATTTT.

The J gene is TRBJ1-4, the V gene TRBV5-1; 7 positions agree with TRBD1. Germline-derived CDR1 and CDR2 are SGHRS and YFSETQ. This CDR3 contains 15 residues. V was clipped by 7 bases and J by 7 bases; unmatched bases: 13. In DNA form, the CDR3 reads TGCGCCAGCCGCGGACAGGCGGGGCCAAGTGAAAAACTGTTTTTT. Its protein product is CASRGQAGPSEKLFF.

This sequence joins TRBV7-9 and TRBJ1-6, with D uncertain. Germline V CDR1 and CDR2: SEHNR, FQNEAQ (reference sequence). Trimming left V 5 bases short and J 1 base short, with 12 bases between. This CDR3 is built from 16 residues. The CDR3: CASSPAERSYNSPLHF. CDR3 DNA: TGTGCCAGCAGCCCTGCAGAGAGGTCCTATAATTCACCCCTCCACTTT.

V gene TRBV10-3 combines with J gene TRBJ2-3; 11 bases line up with TRBD2. Germline V gene data show CDR1 as ENHRY and CDR2 as SYGVKD. V lost 5 bases and J lost 4; bases outside the gene matches: 11. The CDR3 length is 17 residues. CDR3 protein: CAISTHLGTSGSDTQYF. DNA for the CDR3: TGTGCCATCAGTACTCACCTGGGGACTAGCGGTTCAGATACGCAGTATTTT.

This chain connects TRBV11-2 to TRBJ1-1, with D uncertain. Germline V gene lookup returns CDR1 SGHAT and CDR2 FQNNGV. This CDR3 is built from 13 residues. Trimming cost V 3 bases and J 2 bases, with 7 bases left between them. CDR3 loop: CASSFRANTEAFF. DNA of the CDR3: TGTGCCAGCAGCTTCCGGGCCAACACTGAAGCTTTCTTT.

V gene TRBV2 combines with J gene TRBJ1-4; possibly TRBD1 for D (5 bases). V was clipped by 7 bases and J by 8 bases, with 17 bases between them. The CDR3 length is 14 residues. Germline V CDR1 and CDR2: SNHLY, FYNNEI. DNA of the CDR3: TGTGCCAGCAACCCCTGGGGGGGAGAAGAAAAACTGTTTTTT. It translates to CASNPWGGEEKLFF.

The CDR3, as DNA: TGTGCCAGCTCTACCGGCTTGAACACTGAAGCTTTCTTT. Translation: CASSTGLNTEAFF. The rearrangement links TRBV6-5 to TRBJ1-1; D not resolved. Germline CDR1 MNHEY, CDR2 SVGAGI. Trimming pared 8 bases from V and 0 bases from J, leaving 10 bases between. The CDR3 is 13 residues long.

A single count supports this clone. J is TRBJ1-6 and V is TRBV5-1; D is perhaps TRBD1 (5 bases). Trimming shortened V by 0 bases and J by 7 bases, and 11 bases separated the two germline ends. CDR3 length equals 15 residues. Germline V gene data show CDR1 as SGHRS and CDR2 as YFSETQ. The CDR3 here is CASSLGGRTNSPLHF. DNA of the CDR3: TGCGCCAGCAGCTTGGGGGGCAGAACCAATTCACCCCTCCACTTT.

V and J are TRBV6-5 and TRBJ2-5; 7 bases fit TRBD1. The CDR3 totals 15 residues. The V gene's germline CDR1 is MNHEY and CDR2 SVGAGI. V shed 0 bases and J 2 bases; nucleotides not matched to a gene: 3. Here the CDR3 reads CASSYSTGEQETQYF. CDR3 bases: TGTGCCAGCAGTTACTCCACAGGGGAACAAGAGACCCAGTACTTC.

This rearrangement joins TRBV6-2 or TRBV6-3 to TRBJ2-7; 12 bases fit TRBD2. V shed 4 bases, J shed 3 bases, and the junction held 7 bases outside the gene matches. CDR3 length equals 16 residues. Germline V gives CDR1 MNHEY, CDR2 SVGEGT. As DNA, the CDR3 is TGTGCCAGCAGTTTCAGGACTAGCGGGGCGATCTACGAGCAGTACTTC. Translated: CASSFRTSGAIYEQYF.

This sequence joins TRBV19 and TRBJ2-5; tentatively, D is TRBD2 (6 bases). V was clipped by 0 bases and J by 3 bases, with 8 bases between them. The CDR3 runs to 14 residues. The germline V gene encodes CDR1 LNHDA and CDR2 SQIVND (reference sequence). CDR3 nucleotides: TGTGCCAGTAGTATAGACGGGACTGAAGAGACCCAGTACTTC. It yields the protein CASSIDGTEETQYF.

V is TRBV30 and J is TRBJ1-6; D is uncertain. V shed 0 bases and J shed 11 bases, with 8 bases lying between them. Germline V gene lookup returns CDR1 GTSNPN and CDR2 SVGIG (reference sequence). The CDR3 is 12 residues long. CDR3 coding DNA: TGTGCCTGGAGTGTAACGGTGGCACCCCTCCACTTT. Translated, it gives CAWSVTVAPLHF.

CDR3 loop: CASSLQGGKTEAFF. The CDR3 DNA reads as TGCGCCAGCAGCTTGCAAGGGGGTAAGACTGAAGCTTTCTTT. The V and J genes are TRBV5-1 and TRBJ1-1, with D tentatively TRBD1 (6 bases). CDR1 is SGHRS and CDR2 is YFSETQ in the germline V gene. V shed 1 base and J shed 5 bases, with 12 bases lying between them. The CDR3 has 14 residues. The full variable domain, in which reference TRBV5-1 and TRBJ1-1 provide the parts outside the CDR3, is KAGVTQTPRYLIKTRGQQVTLSCSPISGHRSVSWYQQTPGQGLQFLFEYFSETQRNKGNFPGRFSGRQFSNSRSEMNVSTLELGDSALYLCASSLQGGKTEAFFGQGTRLTVV.

CDR3 loop: CASSLRRGLQETQYF. Here the CDR3 DNA reads TGTGCCAGCAGCTTAAGGCGGGGGCTACAAGAGACCCAGTACTTC. V usage is TRBV7-9 and J usage is TRBJ2-5; maybe TRBD2 (7 bases). Per the germline V gene, CDR1 is SEHNR and CDR2 is FQNEAQ (reference sequence). V was trimmed by 2 bases and J by 2 bases, leaving 12 bases between them. This CDR3 contains 15 residues.

CDR3 in DNA: TGTGCCAGCAGCTCCCCGGACAGGGAGGATCAGCCCCAGCATTTT. It codes for CASSSPDREDQPQHF. The chain links TRBV7-9 to TRBJ1-5, with 8 positions matching TRBD1. V lost 4 bases and J lost 5; bases outside the gene matches: 7. CDR1 is SEHNR, CDR2 FQNEAQ, per germline (reference sequence). This CDR3 comprises 15 residues.